There are many counts of the clone carrying this T cell receptor beta chain. What it recognizes is unknown. Each CDR3 protein gets one entry after TCRdb re-called the 5' RACE reads with MiXCR. The table includes about 800,000 distinct CDR3 sequences, 10% to 15% detected once. V was trimmed by 6 bases and J by 7 bases, leaving 12 bases between them. CDR3 length: 12 residues. The sample belongs to a study of CD8 T cells in ankylosing spondylitis. Study results and limitations: The clones that were linked to disease were reported to be significantly enriched in matched synovial fluid samples from ankylosing spondylitis patients. What seemed typical of ankylosing spondylitis blood was a TCR beta motif built from eight highly homologous variants.

The chain carries TRBV12-3 or TRBV12-4 and TRBJ1-1; no reliable D call. The clonotype was recovered from a male donor with ankylosing spondylitis. The sample taken for sequencing was blood, either unsorted or a sorted T cell fraction (not recorded which). The CDR3 nucleotides are TGTGCCAGCAGCCTCCCGGCTCGTGAAGCTTTCTTT. It codes for CASSLPAREAFF.